This T cell receptor beta chain was recovered during a study of CD8+CD57+ T cells in acquired aplastic anemia (dated by TCRdb to between 2017 and 2018). General notes on the study: Extracted DNA from sorted CD4+ and CD8+ cells averaged approximately 3.4 ug, ranging from roughly 0.17 to 27.4 ug. An average of approximately 9.8 million reads for CD4+ cells and roughly 11 million reads for CD8+ cells was obtained from healthy donor samples.

From the cysteine up to the phenylalanine, the CDR3 has a length of 11 residues. Of the read, only the CDR3 DNA is kept; its 33 bases are in frame from base 1. The germline V gene provides CDR1 KGHSH and CDR2 LQKENI. Cut back by 6 bases and 7 bases, the V and J ends lie 9 bases apart. This clonotype was picked up a small number of times. Its antigen remains unidentified. No base quality information exists; no much larger clone differs at one position. Study-level results and caveats: CD8+ Simpson's diversity did not differ significantly between patients and healthy controls (P=0.060). Twenty-nine CD8+ CDR3 sequences were shared between patients and controls but appeared highly expressed in patients and within their immunodominant clones.

TCR repertoires of sorted CD4+ and CD8+ blood T cells from severe aplastic anemia patients and healthy subjects were deep-sequenced in the study. Ficoll-Paque density gradient centrifugation was used to isolate peripheral blood mononuclear cells. Before DNA extraction, CD4+ and CD8+ T cells were sorted by FACS or by magnetic beads. Profiling of TCR beta VDJ combinations and CDR3 sequences used genomic DNA as the template. TCR repertoire sequencing was run on an Illumina HiSeq 2000. In the authors' own workflow: Repertoire assessment relied on Simpson's diversity index, CDR3 size and DJ length profiles, and TRBV/TRBJ rearrangement plots. The most abundant DNA sequence in the deep sequencing data was taken as the immunodominant clone. CDR3 amino acid sequences were screened for sharing across subjects and compared with published repertoires and the VDJdb database. TCRdb reprocessed the public reads (quality trimming at Q25 with fastp, clone calling with MiXCR) and kept in-frame beta chains. Rows merge per CDR3 protein into single entries with the most common DNA and genes. Clone size and V and J calls follow TCRdb, not the original study. This sample lists around 170,000 distinct CDR3 sequences; 40% to 50% were detected once. Around 3% of the sample is held by the ten biggest clonotypes.

The origin of this receptor is a human donor in good health. The chain is assembled from TRBV18 and TRBJ1-2; the D gene is unclear. The sequenced sample consisted of sorted CD4+, CD8+, or CD8+CD57+ T cells (not recorded which) from PBMCs. The DNA reads TGTGCCAGCTCGGATCGACTTGGCTACACCTTC. This encodes CASSDRLGYTF.